Each of the 11 T cell receptor beta chains below was sequenced from the same sample in a study of OX40 agonist ivuxolimab in advanced cancers. The repertoire was sequenced with immunoSEQ multiplex PCR; TCRdb's copy has only in-frame clones and lacks some. The repertoire holds about 100,000 clones, with 95% to 97% as singletons. Sequenced material: CD4+ or CD8+ T cells sorted from blood, taken in a trial of the OX40 agonist ivuxolimab. The source of these receptors is an adult with an advanced solid tumor such as melanoma, head and neck, liver or kidney cancer.

The chain uses TRBV11-2 and TRBJ2-7; tentative D call: TRBD1 (6 bases). V dropped 3 bases and J dropped 6 bases, with 9 bases sitting between them. CDR1 and CDR2 (germline): SGHAT, FQNNGV. The CDR3 runs 12 residues. The CDR3 coding sequence is TGTGCCAGCAGCTTCACAGGGATCGAGCAGTACTTC. It encodes CASSFTGIEQYF.

The chain combines TRBV7-8 with TRBJ2-7; 8 bases fit TRBD1. The CDR3 runs to 14 residues. In germline, CDR1 is SGHVS, CDR2 FQNEAQ. V lost 4 bases and J lost 1; bases outside the gene matches: 3. CDR3 sequence (DNA): TGTGCCAGCAGCTACGGGACAGGTTCCTACGAGCAGTACTTC. Translating it yields CASSYGTGSYEQYF.

J is TRBJ1-1 and V is TRBV6-5; 9 bases map to TRBD1. Trimming cost V 6 bases and J 4 bases; bases outside gene matches: 6. The germline V gene has CDR1 MNHEY and CDR2 SVGAGI. CDR3 length: 14 residues. The CDR3 DNA reads as TGTGCCAGCAGCATTGGACAGGGGCGCACTGAAGCTTTCTTT. Residues: CASSIGQGRTEAFF.

V usage is TRBV19 and J usage is TRBJ1-5; the D is unclear. This CDR3 has 12 amino acids. The germline gives CDR1 LNHDA, CDR2 SQIVND (reference sequence). Trimming pared 10 bases from V and 2 bases from J, leaving 9 bases between. CDR3 amino acids: CATNEGNQPQHF. The CDR3 DNA is TGTGCCACTAATGAGGGCAATCAGCCCCAGCATTTT. Filled out from reference TRBV19 and TRBJ1-5, the complete variable domain reads DGGITQSPKYLFRKEGQNVTLSCEQNLNHDAMYWYRQDPGQGLRLIYYSQIVNDFQKGDIAEGYSVSREKKESFPLTVTSAQKNPTAFYLCATNEGNQPQHFGDGTRLSIL.

This clone was observed a few times. The chain has TRBV6-1 and TRBJ1-2; no clear D gene. The CDR3 is made up of 11 amino acids. V was pared by 9 bases and J by 8 bases, with 13 bases between. Germline assignment: CDR1 MNHNS and CDR2 SASEGT. The CDR3 nucleotides read TGTGCCAGTTATCACGGGGAGGGCTACACCTTC. This sequence encodes CASYHGEGYTF.

The V and J genes are TRBV19 and TRBJ2-7; possible D gene TRBD1, 5 bases. Trimming stripped 5 bases from V and 2 bases from J, with 22 bases between. Germline assignment: CDR1 LNHDA and CDR2 SQIVND (reference sequence). The CDR3 sequence is 17 residues long. Written as DNA, the CDR3 is TGTGCCAGTAGTGCAGGGTCCCGATTGGGGTATCCCTACGAGCAGTACTTC. This codes for CASSAGSRLGYPYEQYF.

This sequence joins TRBV15 and TRBJ2-5; tentatively, D is TRBD2 (5 bases). The CDR3 contains 17 residues. V lost 0 bases, J lost 5 bases, and 19 bases lay in between. Germline CDR1 LNHNV, CDR2 YYDKDF (reference sequence). The DNA for the CDR3 is TGTGCCACCAGCAGAGATTCCGCAGCAGGAGGAGGTGAGACCCAGTACTTC. Its translation: CATSRDSAAGGGETQYF.

This rearrangement joins TRBV7-7 to TRBJ2-1, with 7 bases aligning to TRBD1. After removal of 0 bases from V and 10 bases from J, the junction contained 6 bases not matched to a gene. This CDR3 is 14 amino acids long. Germline V lookup: CDR1 SSHAT, CDR2 FNYEAQ (reference sequence). The CDR3 here is CASSLARGKYEQFF. CDR3 nucleotide sequence: TGTGCCAGCAGCTTAGCCAGGGGGAAATACGAGCAGTTCTTC. Full variable domain (missing parts from reference TRBV7-7 and TRBJ2-1): GAGVSQSPRYKVTKRGQDVTLRCDPISSHATLYWYQQALGQGPEFLTYFNYEAQPDKSGLPSDRFSAERPEGSISTLTIQRTEQRDSAMYRCASSLARGKYEQFFGPGTRLTVL.

The CDR3 sequence is CASHLIRRRKMKNIQYF. CDR3 in DNA: TGTGCCAGCCACTTAATAAGACGGAGAAAAATGAAAAACATTCAGTACTTC. The chain is built from TRBV21-1 and TRBJ2-4; TRBD2 reflects the table's D call only, with no check against the DNA. TRBV21-1 is deemed a pseudogene. This CDR3 has 17 amino acids.

The rearrangement links TRBV5-4 to TRBJ1-1; a weak D match, TRBD1 (5 bases). V lost 1 base to trimming and J lost 0 bases, with 7 bases between them. The CDR3 is made up of 14 amino acids. The V gene's germline CDR1 is SGHNT and CDR2 YYREEE (reference sequence). The CDR3 loop reads CASSLRGMNTEAFF. In nucleotides, the CDR3 is TGTGCCAGCAGCTTGAGGGGAATGAACACTGAAGCTTTCTTT.

This sequence joins TRBV27 and TRBJ2-7; weak D call: TRBD2 (6 bases). Germline V gene sequence: CDR1 MNHEY, CDR2 SMNVEV (reference sequence). Trimming removed 5 bases at V and 2 bases at J, with 13 bases between. There are 14 residues in the CDR3. CDR3 protein: CASSRGTLAYEQYF. The CDR3 DNA reads as TGTGCCAGCAGTCGCGGGACGCTGGCCTACGAGCAGTACTTC.